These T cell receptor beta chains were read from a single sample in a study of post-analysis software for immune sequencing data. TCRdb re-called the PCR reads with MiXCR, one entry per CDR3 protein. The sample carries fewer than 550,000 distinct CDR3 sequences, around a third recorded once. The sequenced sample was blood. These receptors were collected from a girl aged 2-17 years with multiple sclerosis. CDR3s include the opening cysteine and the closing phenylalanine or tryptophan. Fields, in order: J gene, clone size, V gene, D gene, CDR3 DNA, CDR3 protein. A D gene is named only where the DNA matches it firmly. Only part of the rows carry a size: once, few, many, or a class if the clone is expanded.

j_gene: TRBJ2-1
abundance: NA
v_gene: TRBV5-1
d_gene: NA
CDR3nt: TGCGCCAGCAGATCTGTTGGACTTTACAATGAGCAGTTCTTC
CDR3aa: CASRSVGLYNEQFF

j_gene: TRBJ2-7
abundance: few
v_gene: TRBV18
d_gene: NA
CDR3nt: TGTGCCAGCTCACTAAGAGAGGGGGACGAGCAGTACTTC
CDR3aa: CASSLREGDEQYF

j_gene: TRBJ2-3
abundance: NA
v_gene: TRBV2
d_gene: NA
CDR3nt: TGTGCCAGCAATTTAGAGACAGATACGCAGTATTTT
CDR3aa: CASNLETDTQYF

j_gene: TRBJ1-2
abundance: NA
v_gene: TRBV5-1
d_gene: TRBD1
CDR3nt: TGCGCCAGCAGCATGACAGGGGGGATTATAAATGGAAATGGCTACACCTTC
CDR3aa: CASSMTGGIINGNGYTF

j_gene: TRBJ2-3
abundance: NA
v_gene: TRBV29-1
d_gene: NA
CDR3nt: TGCAGCGTGTCCAGGGGCACAGATACGCAGTATTTT
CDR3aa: CSVSRGTDTQYF

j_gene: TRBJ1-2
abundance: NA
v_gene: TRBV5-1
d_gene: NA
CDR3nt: TGCGCCAGCGGCGGGACGCGCATGGATGGCTACACCTTC
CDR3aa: CASGGTRMDGYTF

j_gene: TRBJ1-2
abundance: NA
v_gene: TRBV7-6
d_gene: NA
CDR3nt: TGTGTCAGCAGCTTAGATCCCGACAGGACCTATGGCTACACCTTC
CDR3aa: CVSSLDPDRTYGYTF

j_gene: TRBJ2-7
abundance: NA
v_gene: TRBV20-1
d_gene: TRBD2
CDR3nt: TGCAGTGCTAGAGATCCTAGGACTAGCTCCTACGAGCAGTACTTC
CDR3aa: CSARDPRTSSYEQYF

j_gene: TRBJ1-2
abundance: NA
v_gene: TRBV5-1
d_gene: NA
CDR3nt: TGCGCCAGCAGCGGACAGTCAAACACGAATGGTTACACCTTC
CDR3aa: CASSGQSNTNGYTF

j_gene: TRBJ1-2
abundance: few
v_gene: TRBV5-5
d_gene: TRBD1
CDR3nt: TGTGCCAGCAGCTTCAGGACAGGGAGGCTAAACTATGGCTACACCTTC
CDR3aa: CASSFRTGRLNYGYTF

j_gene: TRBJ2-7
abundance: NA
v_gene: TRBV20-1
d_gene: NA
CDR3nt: TGCAGTGCTCCGAGACGCACCTACGAGCAGTACTTC
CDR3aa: CSAPRRTYEQYF

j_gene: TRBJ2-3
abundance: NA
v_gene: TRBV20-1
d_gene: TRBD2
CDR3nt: TGCAGTGCCACGACTAGCGGGGGGGCGGCAGATACGCAGTATTTT
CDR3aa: CSATTSGGAADTQYF

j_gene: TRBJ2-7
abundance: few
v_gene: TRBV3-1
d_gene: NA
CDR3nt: TGTGCCAGCAGCCCCGCGGACAACTCCTACGAGCAGTACTTC
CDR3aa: CASSPADNSYEQYF

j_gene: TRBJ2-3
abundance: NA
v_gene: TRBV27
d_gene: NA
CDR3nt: TGTGCCAGCAGGTTTATAGTCACAGATACGCAGTATTTT
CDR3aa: CASRFIVTDTQYF

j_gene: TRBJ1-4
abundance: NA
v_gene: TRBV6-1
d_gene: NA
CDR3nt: TGTGCCAGCAGTGAAGTGAACAGGGAGAAACTGTTTTTT
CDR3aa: CASSEVNREKLFF

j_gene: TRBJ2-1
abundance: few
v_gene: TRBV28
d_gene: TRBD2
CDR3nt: TGTGCCAGCAGTTCGCTCCGACTAGCGGGGATCAGTAATGAGCAGTTCTTC
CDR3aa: CASSSLRLAGISNEQFF

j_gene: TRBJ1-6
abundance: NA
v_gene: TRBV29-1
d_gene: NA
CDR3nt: TGCAGCGCTAGAGACAGCTTAAATTCACCCCTCCACTTT
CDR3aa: CSARDSLNSPLHF

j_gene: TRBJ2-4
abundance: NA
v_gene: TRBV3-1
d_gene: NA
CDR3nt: TGTGCCAGCAGCCCCCGAAAGGGGGAAATGATTATAAACATTCAGTACTTC
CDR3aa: CASSPRKGEMIINIQYF

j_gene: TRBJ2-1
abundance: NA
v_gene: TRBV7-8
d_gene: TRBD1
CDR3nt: TGTGCCAGCACCAACAGTTGGGACAGGGGGCTGGATAATGAGCAGTTCTTC
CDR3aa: CASTNSWDRGLDNEQFF

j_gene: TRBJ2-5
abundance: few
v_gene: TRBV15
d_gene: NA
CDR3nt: TGTGCCACCAGCAAAATAGGGGGTGAGACCCAGTACTTC
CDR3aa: CATSKIGGETQYF

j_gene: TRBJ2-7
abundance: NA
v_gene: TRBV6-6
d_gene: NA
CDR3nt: TGTGCCAGCAGTTACCCGGGGGGCGGTGGATCCTACGAGCAGTACTTC
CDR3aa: CASSYPGGGGSYEQYF

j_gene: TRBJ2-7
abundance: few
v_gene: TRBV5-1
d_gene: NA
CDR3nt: TGCGCCAGCAGCTTAGGGACGGTGAACTCCTACGAGCAGTACTTC
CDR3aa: CASSLGTVNSYEQYF

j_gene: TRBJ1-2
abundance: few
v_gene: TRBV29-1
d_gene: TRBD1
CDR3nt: TGCAGCGTCCGAGGGACAGGTACTTTTGGCTACACCTTC
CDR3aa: CSVRGTGTFGYTF

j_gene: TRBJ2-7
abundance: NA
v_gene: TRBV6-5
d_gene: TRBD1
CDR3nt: TGTGCCAGCAGTCCGGACAGGCGGACCTACGAGCAGTACTTC
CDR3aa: CASSPDRRTYEQYF

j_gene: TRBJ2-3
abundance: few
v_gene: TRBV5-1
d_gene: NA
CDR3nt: TGCGCCAGCAGCTCGATGATGACCCGAACTAGCACAGATACGCAGTATTTT
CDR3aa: CASSSMMTRTSTDTQYF

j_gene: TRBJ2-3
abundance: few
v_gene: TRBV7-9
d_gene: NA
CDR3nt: TGTGCCAGCAGCCCAGGTAGCCGCACAGATACGCAGTATTTT
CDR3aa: CASSPGSRTDTQYF

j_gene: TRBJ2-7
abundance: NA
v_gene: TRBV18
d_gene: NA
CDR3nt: TGTGCCAGCTCAGACACTAACTACGAGCAGTACTTC
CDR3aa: CASSDTNYEQYF

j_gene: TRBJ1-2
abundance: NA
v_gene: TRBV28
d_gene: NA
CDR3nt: TGTGCCAGCAGTCCCCGACAGTATGGCTACACCTTC
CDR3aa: CASSPRQYGYTF

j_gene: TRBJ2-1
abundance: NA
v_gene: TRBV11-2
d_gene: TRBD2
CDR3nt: TGTGCCAGCAGCTTCCTTAGCGGGACTAACAATGAGCAGTTCTTC
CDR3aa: CASSFLSGTNNEQFF

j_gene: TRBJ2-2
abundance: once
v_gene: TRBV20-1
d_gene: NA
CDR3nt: TGCAGTGCTGGAACAGGGAAGGGCACCGGGGAGCTGTTTTTT
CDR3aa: CSAGTGKGTGELFF

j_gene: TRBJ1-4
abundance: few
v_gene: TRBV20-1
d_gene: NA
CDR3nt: TGCAGTGCGGGAGGGGGGGCTGAGGAAAAACTGTTTTTT
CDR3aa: CSAGGGAEEKLFF

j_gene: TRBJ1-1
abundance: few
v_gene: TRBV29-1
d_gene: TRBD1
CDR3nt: TGCAGCGTTGGGACAGGGGGCGCACTGACCATGAACACTGAAGCTTTCTTT
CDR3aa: CSVGTGGALTMNTEAFF